The 29 T cell receptor beta chains below come from one sample, sequenced in a study of T cells in Graves' hyperthyroidism and ophthalmopathy. It was RNA transcripts that yielded the amplified TCR beta CDR3 regions. TCR CDR3 underwent first-round RT-PCR with the HTBI primer set. TCRdb analysed the multiplex PCR reads with MiXCR anew, one entry per CDR3 protein. The data contain around 400,000 distinct CDR3 sequences, about 15% of them singletons. The sample taken for sequencing was blood. Source of these receptors: a woman in her late teens or twenties with Graves' hyperthyroidism that later progressed to Graves' ophthalmopathy.

The chain is built from TRBV6-1 and TRBJ2-7; D is unclear. The CDR3 is made up of 14 amino acids. The V and J ends lost 2 bases and 1 base respectively, with 9 bases between them. CDR1 MNHNS and CDR2 SASEGT come from the germline V gene. CDR3 sequence: CASSETDLSYEQYF. DNA for the CDR3: TGTGCCAGCAGTGAAACAGACTTATCCTACGAGCAGTACTTC.

The V call is TRBV15, the J call TRBJ1-2; D perhaps matches TRBD1 (5 bases). The CDR3 runs to 15 residues. Germline CDR1 LNHNV, CDR2 YYDKDF (reference sequence). The germline V and J ends were trimmed by 0 bases and 4 bases, with 12 bases remaining between them. Here the CDR3 reads CATSRDRGQGYGYTF. DNA for the CDR3: TGTGCCACCAGCAGAGATCGGGGCCAGGGCTATGGCTACACCTTC.

In this sample, this clonotype turned up many times. The V and J genes are TRBV30 and TRBJ2-1; TRBD2 aligns across 8 bases. This CDR3 is 14 amino acids long. Germline V gene sequence: CDR1 GTSNPN, CDR2 SVGIG (reference sequence). J lost 8 bases, V lost 1 base, and 7 bases had no gene match. CDR3 nucleotide sequence: TGTGCCTGGAGTGGGTCGACTAGCGAATATGAGCAGTTCTTC. Protein product: CAWSGSTSEYEQFF.

The V call is TRBV24-1, the J call TRBJ2-1, with D perhaps TRBD2 (6 bases). The CDR3 loop spans 12 amino acids. In germline, CDR1 is KGHDR, CDR2 SFDVKD. The V gene lost 3 bases and the J gene lost 12 bases, with 11 bases spanning the gap. DNA for the CDR3: TGTGCCACCAGTGATCCGGGGACTTTGCAGTTCTTC. Amino acids: CATSDPGTLQFF.

This clonotype was picked up many times. This chain links TRBV12-3 or TRBV12-4 with TRBJ2-4, with D hard to call. Trimming removed 3 bases from V and 9 bases from J, with 6 bases in between. This CDR3 is built from 11 residues. CDR3 protein: CASSFNFIQYF. CDR3 bases: TGTGCCAGCAGTTTTAACTTCATTCAGTACTTC.

A note on this clonotype: A much larger clone sits a single nucleotide away, making a read error possible. This chain uses TRBV15 with TRBJ2-7, with D possibly matching TRBD1 (5 bases). V shed 8 bases and J shed 2 bases, with 19 bases lying between them. The CDR3 is 15 amino acids. CDR1 and CDR2 from the germline V gene are LNHNV and YYDKDF (reference sequence). The CDR3 DNA follows: TGTGCCACCGCCCTAGGGGAATCGTCAACCTACGAGCAGTACTTC. As protein: CATALGESSTYEQYF.

This clonotype was detected only a few times. This chain links TRBV18 with TRBJ1-1; D unresolved. Germline V gene data show CDR1 as KGHSH and CDR2 as LQKENI. V was shortened by 3 bases and J by 0 bases, with 14 bases between the two germline ends. This CDR3 contains 16 residues. The CDR3 coding sequence is TGTGCCAGCTCACCGTGGGGTGGAGATTTGAACACTGAAGCTTTCTTT. This encodes CASSPWGGDLNTEAFF.

As regards this clonotype: This sequence may be a read error, since a much larger clone differs from it by one base. The genes are TRBV27 and TRBJ1-5, with D unclear. Germline assignment: CDR1 MNHEY and CDR2 SMNVEV (reference sequence). The CDR3 is 14 residues long. Trimming pared 6 bases from V and 5 bases from J, leaving 14 bases between. Here the CDR3 DNA reads TGTGCCAGCAGAACCGGTGTATGTCATCAGCCCCAGCATTTT. Its translation: CASRTGVCHQPQHF.

This clonotype was counted at least ten times. The J gene is TRBJ2-2, the V gene TRBV15; TRBD2 is a possible D gene (6 bases). Trimming shortened V by 4 bases and J by 7 bases, and 13 bases separated the two germline ends. Germline V gene sequence: CDR1 LNHNV, CDR2 YYDKDF (reference sequence). This CDR3 region has 14 residues. The DNA of the CDR3 is TGTGCCACCAGCACTCGACTAGTAGGCGGGGAGCTGTTTTTT. The encoded protein is CATSTRLVGGELFF.

The genes are TRBV18 and TRBJ2-7, with 8 bases fitting TRBD2. The trim removed 5 bases at V and 0 bases at J, leaving 12 bases unmatched. CDR1 and CDR2 from the germline V gene are KGHSH and LQKENI. The CDR3 has 17 amino acids. DNA of the CDR3: TGTGCCAGCTCATCGTTATTGGACGGGAGGGACTCCTACGAGCAGTACTTC. It encodes CASSSLLDGRDSYEQYF. Full variable domain (remainder filled in from reference TRBV18 and TRBJ2-7): NAGVMQNPRHLVRRRGQEARLRCSPMKGHSHVYWYRQLPEEGLKFMVYLQKENIIDESGMPKERFSAEFPKEGPSILRIQQVVRGDSAAYFCASSSLLDGRDSYEQYFGPGTRLTVT.

This clonotype turned up a few times. V is TRBV24-1 and J is TRBJ2-7; TRBD2 agrees at 10 bases. V was clipped by 4 bases and J by 9 bases; unmatched bases: 8. Germline V gene data show CDR1 as KGHDR and CDR2 as SFDVKD. This CDR3 spans 14 amino acids. CDR3 DNA: TGTGCCACCAGTGAGGGCCTAGCGGGAGCGGGGCAGTACTTC. Its protein product is CATSEGLAGAGQYF.

This clonotype was recorded many times. A read error may account for a junction end that differs from germline. The chain is built from TRBV20-1 and TRBJ2-7; D unclear. Germline assignment: CDR1 DFQATT and CDR2 SNEGSKA (reference sequence). CDR3 length: 12 amino acids. CDR3 region: CSASLDGYEQYF. CDR3 bases: TGCAGTGCTTCCTTGGATGGCTACGAGCAGTACTTT.

The chain links TRBV9 to TRBJ2-1; D is perhaps TRBD1 or TRBD2 (5 bases each). The CDR3 spans 13 residues. V was cut by 7 bases and J by 9 bases, with 17 bases left in between. Germline CDR1 is SGDLS and CDR2 is YYNGEE. CDR3: CASPRGEGTEQFF. CDR3 coding DNA: TGTGCCAGCCCTCGAGGGGAAGGGACTGAGCAGTTCTTC.

CDR3 sequence: CASSYGWGTDTQYF. The DNA of the CDR3 is TGTGCCAGCAGTTACGGTTGGGGCACAGATACGCAGTATTTT. The chain recombines TRBV6-2 or TRBV6-3 with TRBJ2-3, with unresolved D. The germline CDR1 and CDR2 sequences are MNHEY and SVGEGT. V lost 2 bases, J lost 1 base, and 7 bases lay in between. This CDR3 region has 14 residues.

The sample holds a few counts of this clonotype. The chain is built from TRBV19 and TRBJ2-7, with 7 bases matching TRBD1. CDR1 is LNHDA, CDR2 SQIVND, per germline (reference sequence). V was clipped by 7 bases and J by 6 bases; unmatched bases: 6. This CDR3 region has 12 residues. Here the CDR3 DNA reads TGTGCCAGTACCTCGCGACAGGGCGAGCAGTACTTC. This encodes CASTSRQGEQYF. The full variable domain, in which reference TRBV19 and TRBJ2-7 provide the parts outside the CDR3, is DGGITQSPKYLFRKEGQNVTLSCEQNLNHDAMYWYRQDPGQGLRLIYYSQIVNDFQKGDIAEGYSVSREKKESFPLTVTSAQKNPTAFYLCASTSRQGEQYFGPGTRLTVT.

The chain joins TRBV3-1 to TRBJ1-1, with a tentative D call TRBD1 (6 bases). CDR1 and CDR2 (germline): LGHDT, YNNKEL (reference sequence). CDR3 length equals 14 residues. Trimming pared 4 bases from V and 4 bases from J, leaving 13 bases between. For the CDR3, the DNA is TGTGCCAGCAGCCCCCTGGGGGGCCGCACTGAAGCTTTCTTT. It yields the protein CASSPLGGRTEAFF.

This chain joins TRBV10-2 and TRBJ2-7, with TRBD2 identical over 8 bases. The germline V gene has CDR1 WSHSY and CDR2 SAAADI. This CDR3 has 12 amino acids. Germline trimming cut 6 bases from V and 6 bases from J; bases unmatched to any gene: 4. The CDR3 protein is CASRSGSGEQYF. The CDR3 bases are TGCGCCAGCAGGAGCGGGAGTGGCGAGCAGTACTTC.

This clonotype was picked up a small number of times. The rearrangement links TRBV6-6 to TRBJ2-7; tentatively, D is TRBD1 (6 bases). The CDR3 extends over 20 amino acids. The V end was cut by 2 bases, the J end by 5 bases, with 31 bases between. Looked up from germline, CDR1 is MNHNY and CDR2 is SVGAGI (reference sequence). The CDR3 here is CASSYPRQAPPRGQRDEQYF. The CDR3 region has the DNA TGTGCCAGCAGTTACCCCCGACAGGCCCCCCCCCGAGGACAGAGGGACGAGCAGTACTTC.

The chain is built from TRBV9 and TRBJ2-1; 7 bases agree with TRBD1. CDR1 is SGDLS, CDR2 YYNGEE, per germline. The CDR3 loop spans 13 amino acids. Germline trimming cut 0 bases from V and 8 bases from J; bases unmatched to any gene: 2. The CDR3 DNA is TGTGCCAGCAGCGTAGCTCAGGGGGATGAGCAGTTCTTC. It is translated as CASSVAQGDEQFF.

This clonotype was found many times. The chain links TRBV27 to TRBJ2-7; 8 nucleotides align to TRBD2. This CDR3 region has 13 residues. Germline V gives CDR1 MNHEY, CDR2 SMNVEV (reference sequence). V dropped 5 bases and J dropped 7; count of bases not matched to a gene: 7. CDR3 sequence reads: CASSLGGVREQYF. The CDR3 coding sequence is TGTGCCAGCAGTCTCGGGGGGGTGCGGGAGCAGTACTTC.

Details on this clonotype: Germline and junction disagree at one end, which may indicate a read error. The rearrangement links TRBV3-1 to TRBJ2-7, with TRBD2 matching 10 bases. Germline CDR1 is LGHDT and CDR2 is YNNKEL (reference sequence). This CDR3 is built from 19 residues. The CDR3 coding sequence is TGCGCCAGCAGCCAGGGCCGTTTAGCGGGAGGCCGAGGTCCCTACGAGCAGTACTTC. It yields the protein CASSQGRLAGGRGPYEQYF.

This chain uses TRBV6-1 with TRBJ2-4; the D is unclear. Germline V gives CDR1 MNHNS, CDR2 SASEGT. V was shortened by 2 bases and J by 7 bases, with 24 bases between the two germline ends. The CDR3 covers 18 residues. CDR3 in DNA: TGTGCCAGCAGTGAATCATTTATGAGAGCCGCGGTCTGGAACATTCAGTACTTC. This codes for CASSESFMRAAVWNIQYF.

The rearrangement links TRBV5-1 to TRBJ1-1; D is perhaps TRBD1 (5 bases). V was shortened by 4 bases and J by 3 bases, with 13 bases between the two germline ends. CDR3 size: 14 residues. The germline CDR1 and CDR2 sequences are SGHRS and YFSETQ. The CDR3 region is CASSRGSGDTEAFF. The CDR3 DNA reads as TGCGCCAGCAGCCGGGGGTCAGGCGACACTGAAGCTTTCTTT.

The chain carries TRBV3-1 and TRBJ1-6, with 8 bases lining up with TRBD1. This CDR3 has 14 amino acids. With 4 bases clipped from V and 8 bases from J, the junction kept 4 bases outside the gene matches. Germline CDR1 and CDR2: LGHDT and YNNKEL (reference sequence). CDR3 bases: TGTGCCAGCAGCCCCGGCAGGGGGCATTCACCCCTCCACTTT. Its translation: CASSPGRGHSPLHF.

This clonotype was detected a few times. The chain carries TRBV6-1 and TRBJ2-7, with 12 bases fitting TRBD2. CDR1 is MNHNS, CDR2 SASEGT, per germline. This CDR3 is 15 amino acids long. V was clipped by 6 bases and J by 5 bases; unmatched bases: 8. CDR3 nucleotide sequence: TGTGCCAGCAGCCTCACCGGACTAGCGGGAAACGAGCAGTACTTC. Its translation: CASSLTGLAGNEQYF.

V gene TRBV20-1 combines with J gene TRBJ2-7, with 7 bases aligning to TRBD1. Germline-derived CDR1 and CDR2 are DFQATT and SNEGSKA (reference sequence). The CDR3 is 13 residues long. The V segment lost 5 bases and the J segment 6 bases; nucleotides outside the gene matches: 10. The CDR3 bases are TGCAGTGCTCGACAGGGTGAAGGGGGCGAGCAGTACTTC. Translated, it gives CSARQGEGGEQYF.

As for this clonotype: This may be a read error, as it is one base from a much larger clone. The gene calls are TRBV5-1 and TRBJ2-5, with unresolved D. The CDR3 covers 15 residues. Germline V gives CDR1 SGHRS, CDR2 YFSETQ. The DNA for the CDR3 is TGCGCCAGCAGCTTGGGTTGGGGATCCCAACAGACCCAGTACTTC. Residues: CASSLGWGSQQTQYF.

The chain carries TRBV4-3 and TRBJ2-5, with 10 bases matching TRBD1. J gave up 4 bases and V 3 bases, and 8 bases lay outside the gene matches. The V gene's germline CDR1 is LGHNA and CDR2 YSLEER. This CDR3 comprises 16 residues. The CDR3 bases are TGCGCCAGCAGCCAGGTCCGGACAGGGGGTGGAGAGACCCAGTACTTC. It encodes CASSQVRTGGGETQYF.

In its sample, this clonotype was seen many times. This chain joins TRBV10-3 and TRBJ2-7; 7 bases align to TRBD2. Germline-derived CDR1 and CDR2 are ENHRY and SYGVKD. This CDR3 comprises 16 residues. CDR3 region: CVTRGVAGEPLNEQYF. In DNA form, the CDR3 reads TGTGTCACTCGGGGGGTAGCGGGCGAGCCCCTGAATGAGCAGTACTTC.